These 20 T cell receptor beta chains were sequenced from one sample in a study of T cell responses to AZD1222 COVID-19 vaccine. The protocol was immunoSEQ multiplex PCR, while the TCRdb copy is restricted to in-frame clones and leaves out a portion. The sample holds over 150,000 clones, approximately 90% seen once. Sequencing was performed on peripheral blood, taken on day 0 of MenACWY control vaccination. The receptors shown here come from an adult in good health.

This chain connects TRBV5-4 to TRBJ1-2, with 7 bases identical to TRBD1. The junction had 8 bases not matched to a gene; V was cut back by 3 bases and J by 0 bases. This CDR3 is 16 amino acids long. Germline V lookup: CDR1 SGHNT, CDR2 YYREEE (reference sequence). The CDR3 DNA follows: TGTGCCAGCAGCTCAAAGTCGGGACAGACTAACTATGGCTACACCTTC. This encodes CASSSKSGQTNYGYTF.

V usage is TRBV7-3 and J usage is TRBJ2-1; TRBD2 matches at 11 bases. CDR3 length: 15 amino acids. Germline CDR1 SGHTA, CDR2 FQGTGA. Trimming removed 5 bases from V and 5 bases from J; junction bases left unmatched: 5. CDR3 loop: CASSKRLAGNNEQFF. CDR3 sequence (DNA): TGTGCCAGCAGCAAAAGACTAGCGGGAAACAATGAGCAGTTCTTC.

This chain joins TRBV19 and TRBJ1-1, with 7 bases matching TRBD1. There are 14 residues in the CDR3. Trimming removed 4 bases from V and 2 bases from J; junction bases left unmatched: 4. Per germline, CDR1 LNHDA and CDR2 SQIVND (reference sequence). The DNA for the CDR3 is TGTGCCAGTAGTACCCGACAGGGAAACACTGAAGCTTTCTTT. This gives the protein CASSTRQGNTEAFF.

Regarding this clone: Compared with germline, one end of the junction differs, possibly owing to a read error. This sequence joins TRBV7-2 and TRBJ2-3, with 7 nucleotides matching TRBD2. The germline gives CDR1 SGHTA, CDR2 FQGNSA. The CDR3 is 14 residues long. For the CDR3, the DNA is TGTGCCAGCAGCGTAGCGGGTAGCACAGATACGCAGTATTTT. Translation gives CASSVAGSTDTQYF.

This clone showed up just a few times. The chain carries TRBV28 and TRBJ1-6, with D possibly being TRBD1 (5 bases). Per the germline V gene, CDR1 is MDHEN and CDR2 is SYDVKM. This CDR3 region has 14 residues. V lost 7 bases to trimming and J lost 9 bases, with 16 bases between them. The CDR3 DNA reads TGTGCCAGCAACCGGGACCGGGGCATTTCACCCCTCCACTTT. This codes for CASNRDRGISPLHF.

A single count supports this clone. The J gene is TRBJ2-1, the V gene TRBV19; D remains ambiguous. Germline V CDR1 and CDR2: LNHDA, SQIVND (reference sequence). V lost 8 bases to trimming and J lost 0 bases, with 14 bases between them. The CDR3 spans 15 residues. The CDR3 sequence: CASGQQRSSYNEQFF. The DNA for the CDR3 is TGTGCCAGTGGTCAACAGAGGAGCTCCTACAATGAGCAGTTCTTC.

This clone was recorded once. This chain joins TRBV7-9 and TRBJ1-4; D unclear. Germline assignment: CDR1 SEHNR and CDR2 FQNEAQ (reference sequence). This CDR3 is 15 amino acids long. V gave up 1 base and J gave up 6 bases, with 12 bases separating them. CDR3 residues: CASSLGIQIYEKLFF. The CDR3 DNA is TGTGCCAGCAGCTTAGGAATACAGATATATGAAAAACTGTTTTTT.

The chain carries TRBV11-3 and TRBJ1-5, with 7 bases that match TRBD1. Germline CDR1 is SGHNT and CDR2 is YENEEA. The CDR3 is 15 residues long. V trimming: 0 bases; J trimming: 7 bases; junction bases outside the gene matches: 6. CDR3 nucleotide sequence: TGTGCCAGCAGCTTAGACCACAGGGGTTGGCAGCCCCAGCATTTT. Protein: CASSLDHRGWQPQHF.

The CDR3 coding sequence is TGTGCCAGCAGTTTATGGGTCCGTAAAACTGAAGCTTTCTTT. Residues: CASSLWVRKTEAFF. This sequence joins TRBV28 and TRBJ1-1; D not certain. CDR3 length equals 14 residues. CDR1 is MDHEN, CDR2 SYDVKM, per germline. Trimming removed 0 bases at V and 5 bases at J, with 10 bases between.

This clone came up a few times. The CDR3 coding sequence is TGTGCCCGGCGGGAGTCACTGACCTACGAGCAGTACTTC. The encoded protein is CARRESLTYEQYF. V usage is TRBV30 and J usage is TRBJ2-7; 7 nucleotides match TRBD2. Germline CDR1 GTSNPN, CDR2 SVGIG (reference sequence). V was pared by 8 bases and J by 2 bases, with 9 bases of the junction left unmatched. The CDR3 spans 13 residues.

The DNA for the CDR3 is TGTGCCAGCAGTGAGGGCAGGGCCTACGAGCAGTACTTC. Translated, it gives CASSEGRAYEQYF. This sequence joins TRBV2 and TRBJ2-7; D is possibly TRBD1 (5 bases). Germline V gene lookup returns CDR1 SNHLY and CDR2 FYNNEI. V dropped 3 bases and J dropped 2 bases, with 8 bases sitting between them. The CDR3 loop spans 13 amino acids.

V gene TRBV10-3 combines with J gene TRBJ1-1; D unresolved. V was cut by 6 bases and J by 1 base, with 6 bases left in between. CDR3 size: 12 residues. Germline CDR1 reads ENHRY; CDR2 reads SYGVKD. Here the CDR3 DNA reads TGTGCCATCAGCGAGAGGAACACTGAAGCTTTCTTT. Protein: CAISERNTEAFF.

The gene calls are TRBV19 and TRBJ2-2; 8 nucleotides align to TRBD1. The CDR3 runs to 13 residues. The germline gives CDR1 LNHDA, CDR2 SQIVND (reference sequence). The V gene end was trimmed by 10 bases and the J gene end by 3 bases; junction bases not matched to a gene: 4. The CDR3 region is CATRQGYTGELFF. In DNA, the CDR3 is TGTGCCACAAGACAGGGGTACACCGGGGAGCTGTTTTTT.

This chain uses TRBV28 with TRBJ1-5, with D tentatively TRBD1 (5 bases). The CDR3 contains 13 residues. V lost 6 bases, J lost 6 bases, and 12 bases lay in between. Germline CDR1 and CDR2: MDHEN and SYDVKM. The CDR3 spells CASRGRGAQPQHF. CDR3 bases: TGTGCCAGCAGAGGCCGTGGGGCTCAGCCCCAGCATTTT.

This chain connects TRBV6-5 to TRBJ2-7; 9 positions agree with TRBD2. Germline CDR1 reads MNHEY; CDR2 reads SVGAGI. This CDR3 is 15 amino acids long. The ends lost 6 bases at V and 4 bases at J; junction bases unmatched: 10. The CDR3 spells CASRGSSGKGYEQYF. The DNA for the CDR3 is TGTGCCAGCAGAGGGTCTAGCGGGAAGGGATACGAGCAGTACTTC.

The chain is built from TRBV28 and TRBJ2-2; no firm D call. This CDR3 is built from 11 residues. The V gene's germline CDR1 is MDHEN and CDR2 SYDVKM. Trimming shortened V by 7 bases and J by 4 bases, and 4 bases separated the two germline ends. Here the CDR3 reads CASTGTGELFF. The CDR3 region has the DNA TGTGCCAGCACGGGCACCGGGGAGCTGTTTTTT.

This rearrangement joins TRBV30 to TRBJ2-2; 7 nucleotides agree with TRBD2. This CDR3 is built from 16 residues. After removal of 1 base from V and 5 bases from J, the junction contained 10 bases not matched to a gene. Germline CDR1 GTSNPN, CDR2 SVGIG (reference sequence). The chain's CDR3 is CAWSDLRGRRTGELFF. DNA for the CDR3: TGTGCCTGGAGTGATCTTCGCGGGAGAAGAACCGGGGAGCTGTTTTTT.

This rearrangement joins TRBV5-6 to TRBJ2-1; tentatively, D is TRBD2 (5 bases). This CDR3 is 16 amino acids long. The V gene's germline CDR1 is SGHDT and CDR2 YYEEEE. V lost 2 bases and J 4 bases, leaving 16 bases between the germline ends. The CDR3 spells CASSFGPSLRYNEQFF. The DNA of the CDR3 is TGTGCCAGCAGCTTTGGTCCTAGCCTTCGGTACAATGAGCAGTTCTTC. Supplemented by reference TRBV5-6 and TRBJ2-1, the full variable domain reads DAGVTQSPTHLIKTRGQQVTLRCSPKSGHDTVSWYQQALGQGPQFIFQYYEEEERQRGNFPDRFSGHQFPNYSSELNVNALLLGDSALYLCASSFGPSLRYNEQFFGPGTRLTVL.

The chain employs TRBV15 and TRBJ2-2; 9 nucleotides agree with TRBD2. Per the germline V gene, CDR1 is LNHNV and CDR2 is YYDKDF (reference sequence). The CDR3 is made up of 17 amino acids. V lost 4 bases and J lost 6; bases outside the gene matches: 12. The CDR3 here is CATSIFSGRGSAGELFF. In DNA form, the CDR3 reads TGTGCCACCAGCATTTTTAGCGGGAGAGGTTCCGCCGGGGAGCTGTTTTTT.

The chain is built from TRBV20-1 and TRBJ2-1, with 7 bases aligning to TRBD1. The CDR3 has 12 residues. Germline assignment: CDR1 DFQATT and CDR2 SNEGSKA (reference sequence). With 3 bases clipped from V and 9 bases from J, the junction kept 5 bases outside the gene matches. CDR3 residues: CSASDRVGEQFF. The CDR3 region has the DNA TGCAGTGCTAGTGACAGGGTGGGTGAGCAGTTCTTC.